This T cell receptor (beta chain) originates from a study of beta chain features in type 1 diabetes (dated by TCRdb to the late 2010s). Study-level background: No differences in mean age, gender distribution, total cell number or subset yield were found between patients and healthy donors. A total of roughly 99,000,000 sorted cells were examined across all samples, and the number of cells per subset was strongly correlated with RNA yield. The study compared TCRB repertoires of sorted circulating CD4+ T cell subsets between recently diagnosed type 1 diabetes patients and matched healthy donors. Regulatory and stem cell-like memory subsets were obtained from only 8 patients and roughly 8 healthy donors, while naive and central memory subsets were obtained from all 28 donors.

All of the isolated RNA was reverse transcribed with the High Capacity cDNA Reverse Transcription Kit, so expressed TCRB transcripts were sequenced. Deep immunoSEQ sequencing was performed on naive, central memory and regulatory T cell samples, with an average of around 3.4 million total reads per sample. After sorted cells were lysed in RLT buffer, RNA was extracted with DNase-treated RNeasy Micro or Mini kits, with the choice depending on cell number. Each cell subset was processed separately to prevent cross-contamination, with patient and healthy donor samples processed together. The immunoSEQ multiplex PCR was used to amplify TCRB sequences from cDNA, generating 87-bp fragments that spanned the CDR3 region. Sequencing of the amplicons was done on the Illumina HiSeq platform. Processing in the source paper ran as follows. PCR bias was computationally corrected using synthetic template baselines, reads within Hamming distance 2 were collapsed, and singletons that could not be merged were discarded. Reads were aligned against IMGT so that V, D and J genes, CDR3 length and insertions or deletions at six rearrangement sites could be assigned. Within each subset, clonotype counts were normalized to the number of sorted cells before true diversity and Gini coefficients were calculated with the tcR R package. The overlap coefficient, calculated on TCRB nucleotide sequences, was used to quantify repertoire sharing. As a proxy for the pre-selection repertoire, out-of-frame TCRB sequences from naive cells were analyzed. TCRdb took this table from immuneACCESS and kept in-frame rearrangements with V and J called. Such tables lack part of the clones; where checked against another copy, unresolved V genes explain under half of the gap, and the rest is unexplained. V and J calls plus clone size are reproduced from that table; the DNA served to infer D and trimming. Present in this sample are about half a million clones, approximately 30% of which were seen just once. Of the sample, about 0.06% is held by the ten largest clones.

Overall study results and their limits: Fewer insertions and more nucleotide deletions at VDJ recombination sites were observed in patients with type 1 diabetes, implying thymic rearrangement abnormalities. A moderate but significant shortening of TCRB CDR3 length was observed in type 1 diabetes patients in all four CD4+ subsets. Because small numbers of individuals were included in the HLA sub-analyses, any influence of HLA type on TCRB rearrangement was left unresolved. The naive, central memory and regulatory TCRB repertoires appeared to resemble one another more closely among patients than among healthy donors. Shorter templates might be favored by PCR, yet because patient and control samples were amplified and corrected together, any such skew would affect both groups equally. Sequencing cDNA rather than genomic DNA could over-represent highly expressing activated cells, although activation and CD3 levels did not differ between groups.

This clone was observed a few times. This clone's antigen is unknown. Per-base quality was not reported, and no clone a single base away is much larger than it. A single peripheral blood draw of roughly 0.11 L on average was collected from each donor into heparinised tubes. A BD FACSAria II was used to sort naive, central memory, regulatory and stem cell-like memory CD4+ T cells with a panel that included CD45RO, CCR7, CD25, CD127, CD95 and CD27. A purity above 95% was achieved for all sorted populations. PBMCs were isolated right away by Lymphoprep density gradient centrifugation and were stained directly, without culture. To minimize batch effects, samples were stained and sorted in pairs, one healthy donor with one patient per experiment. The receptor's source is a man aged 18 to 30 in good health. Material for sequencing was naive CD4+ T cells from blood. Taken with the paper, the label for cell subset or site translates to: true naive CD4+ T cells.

Read as DNA, the sequence is TGTGCCAGCAGCTATATGAACACCGGGGAGCTGTTTTTT. It translates as CASSYMNTGELFF. Here the chain combines TRBV7-9 and TRBJ2-2; the D gene lacks a confident call. Relative to germline, V is 4 bases shorter and J is 1 base shorter, with 4 bases between their ends. The cysteine opens and the phenylalanine closes a CDR3 of 13 amino acids. Only the CDR3 region is kept as DNA, spanning 39 bases read in frame from base 1. CDR1 SEHNR and CDR2 FQNEAQ are derived from the germline V gene (reference sequence).